This T cell receptor beta chain emerged from a study of blood T cell repertoires in COVID-19. Study-level background: Material from acute and convalescent COVID-19 was sourced from the United States, Italy and Spain. PBMCs, B-cell-depleted T cells, or T cells provided the cDNA or gDNA that made up the material.

CDR1 and CDR2 (germline): MGHRA, YSYEKL. The CDR3 extends over 15 amino acids. V gave up 4 bases and J gave up 0 bases; unmatched junction bases: 3. In the authors' workflow: Using reference gene primer amplification, nucleated cell counts were estimated. The table came from immunoSEQ multiplex PCR; TCRdb's copy has only in-frame clones and leaves some out. Clonal size and the V and J genes are those of that table, whereas D and trimming came from the DNA. The data contain roughly 230,000 clones, approximately 81% of them singletons. Sequencing was done on a sample of peripheral blood. The TCR comes from a man aged 40-55 years with acute or convalescent COVID-19. The rearrangement uses TRBV4-1 and TRBJ1-1; 9 bases agree with TRBD1. The CDR3 bases are TGCGCCAGCAGCCCGGGACAGGGACTGAACACTGAAGCTTTCTTT. Amino acids: CASSPGQGLNTEAFF.